This TCR beta chain emerged from a study of OX40 agonist ivuxolimab in advanced cancers. General study points: The antigen specificity of the peripheral T cells (those that were expanded) was not determined.

Notes on this clone: Its specificity is unknown.

Libraries were prepared by immunoSEQ multiplex PCR; TCRdb keeps only in-frame clonotypes and omits some of them. The sample records more than 75,000 clones, around 83% being singletons. Per the germline V gene, CDR1 is MNHNS and CDR2 is SASEGT. The V segment lost 2 bases and the J segment 3 bases; nucleotides outside the gene matches: 4. The CDR3 has 15 amino acids. The sequence was obtained from an adult with an advanced solid tumor such as melanoma, head and neck, liver or kidney cancer. This specimen consisted of CD4+ or CD8+ T cells sorted from blood, obtained in a trial of the OX40 agonist ivuxolimab. The chain carries TRBV6-1 and TRBJ2-7; 10 positions match TRBD1. CDR3 sequence reads: CASSEWGQGNYEQYF. DNA for the CDR3: TGTGCCAGCAGTGAATGGGGACAGGGGAACTACGAGCAGTACTTC.